This T cell receptor beta chain comes out of a study of CD8 T cells in Susac syndrome. An amount of RNA that ranged from 0.5 to 1 ug was reverse transcribed with random hexamers. A single record per CDR3 protein comes from TCRdb applying MiXCR to the immunoSEQ multiplex PCR reads. Of 130,000 to 150,000 distinct CDR3 sequences in the sample, roughly 94% were seen once. Germline V gene sequence: CDR1 LGHDT, CDR2 YNNKEL (reference sequence). This CDR3 is built from 14 residues. The germline V and J ends were trimmed by 2 bases and 8 bases, with 13 bases remaining between them. Sequenced: CD8+ T cells from PBMCs. The chain combines TRBV3-1 with TRBJ2-1; tentative D call: TRBD2 (5 bases). This receptor was identified in a human donor in good health. CDR3 sequence reads: CASSQRLAADEQFF. The CDR3 DNA reads as TGTGCCAGCAGCCAACGGCTAGCAGCGGATGAGCAGTTCTTC.